The 15 T cell receptor beta chains in this list originate from one sample, sequenced in a study of cytomegalovirus exposure and HLA in healthy donors. A multiplex PCR was run with 60 Vbeta primers and 13 Jbeta primers. Generated by immunoSEQ multiplex PCR, the TCRdb table keeps only in-frame clones and is missing some. Of some 150,000 clones in the sample, around 65% are singletons; the top ten hold about 2.9%. The source material was PBMCs. All receptors come from a woman in her twenties or thirties in good health and CMV-seropositive.

This clone was counted only a few times. The rearrangement joins TRBV7-2 to TRBJ2-7, with D perhaps TRBD1 (5 bases). The germline V gene has CDR1 SGHTA and CDR2 FQGNSA. CDR3 size: 13 residues. V was clipped by 6 bases and J by 4 bases, with 13 bases between them. In nucleotides, the CDR3 is TGTGCCAGCAGACCAGGACACATTTACGAGCAGTACTTC. Its translation: CASRPGHIYEQYF.

This clone was seen a few times. V is TRBV11-3 and J is TRBJ2-3, with a tentative D call TRBD2 (6 bases). The CDR3 length is 14 residues. V dropped 2 bases and J dropped 5 bases, with 11 bases sitting between them. CDR1 is SGHNT, CDR2 YENEEA, per germline. The CDR3 reads CASSLLTRKDTQYF. CDR3 nucleotide sequence: TGTGCCAGCAGCTTATTGACTAGGAAAGATACGCAGTATTTT.

The CDR3 protein is CASSIRDRLAYGYTF. The CDR3 DNA sequence: TGTGCCAGTAGTATCCGGGACAGACTTGCCTATGGCTACACCTTC. The chain links TRBV19 to TRBJ1-2, with 7 nucleotides matching TRBD1. Germline V gene data show CDR1 as LNHDA and CDR2 as SQIVND (reference sequence). The V gene end was trimmed by 3 bases and the J gene end by 4 bases; junction bases not matched to a gene: 8. The CDR3 consists of 15 residues.

This clone was observed a few times. The chain carries TRBV2 and TRBJ2-7, with D perhaps TRBD1 (5 bases). The CDR3 has 14 amino acids. The germline gives CDR1 SNHLY, CDR2 FYNNEI. With 4 bases removed from V and 1 base from J, the gap between germline ends came to 11 bases. CDR3 protein: CASSGMTASYEQYF. The CDR3 DNA is TGTGCCAGCAGTGGGATGACAGCTTCCTACGAGCAGTACTTC.

This chain uses TRBV7-9 with TRBJ2-2, with unresolved D. Germline loops: CDR1 SEHNR, CDR2 FQNEAQ (reference sequence). V was pared by 1 base and J by 1 base, with 4 bases between. This CDR3 region has 14 residues. CDR3 loop: CASSLGGNTGELFF. CDR3 in DNA: TGTGCCAGCAGCTTAGGCGGGAACACCGGGGAGCTGTTTTTT.

The rearrangement links TRBV11-2 to TRBJ1-5; a weak D match, TRBD1 (5 bases). Trimming pared 3 bases from V and 7 bases from J, leaving 13 bases between. The CDR3 is 14 residues long. Per the germline V gene, CDR1 is SGHAT and CDR2 is FQNNGV. CDR3 sequence: CASSLEGRGQPQHF. The CDR3 coding sequence is TGTGCCAGCAGCTTGGAAGGGCGGGGGCAGCCCCAGCATTTT.

A few counts support this clone. This sequence joins TRBV5-6 and TRBJ2-7; tentative D call: TRBD1 (6 bases). Germline V gene sequence: CDR1 SGHDT, CDR2 YYEEEE. The CDR3 consists of 16 residues. Trimming pared 0 bases from V and 1 base from J, leaving 14 bases between. CDR3 coding DNA: TGTGCCAGCAGCTTGGACCATACAGGGAGATCCTACGAGCAGTACTTC. Protein product: CASSLDHTGRSYEQYF.

This clone was recorded a few times. The rearrangement joins TRBV29-1 to TRBJ2-7; D is ambiguous. The CDR3 totals 13 residues. V was trimmed by 4 bases and J by 3 bases, leaving 13 bases between them. The V gene's germline CDR1 is SQVTM and CDR2 ANQGSEA. The DNA of the CDR3 is TGCAGCGTTGTATCGTTTCCCCTCTACGAGCAGTACTTC. Translated, it gives CSVVSFPLYEQYF.

V gene TRBV29-1 combines with J gene TRBJ1-2, with TRBD1 as a possible D gene (6 bases). The CDR3 consists of 11 residues. With 2 bases removed from V and 8 bases from J, the gap between germline ends came to 9 bases. Germline V gives CDR1 SQVTM, CDR2 ANQGSEA. CDR3 coding DNA: TGCAGCGTTGAAACGGGGGGCGGCTACACCTTC. Translated, it gives CSVETGGGYTF.

The J gene is TRBJ2-6, the V gene TRBV6-1, with D perhaps matching TRBD2 (5 bases). This CDR3 is 15 amino acids long. Germline lookup yields CDR1 MNHNS and CDR2 SASEGT. The V end lost 6 bases, the J end lost 0 bases, and 9 bases lay between the germline ends. The CDR3 here is CASSGLSSGANVLTF. The CDR3 DNA reads TGTGCCAGCAGCGGACTGAGCTCTGGGGCCAACGTCCTGACTTTC.

This chain joins TRBV2 and TRBJ2-1; 10 bases match TRBD1. The CDR3 extends over 14 amino acids. The V and J ends lost 6 bases and 7 bases, in that order; junction bases with no gene match: 6. Germline V lookup: CDR1 SNHLY, CDR2 FYNNEI. The CDR3 DNA reads TGTGCCAGCAGAGACGTGGGACAGGGGAATGAGCAGTTCTTC. Residues: CASRDVGQGNEQFF.

This clone was seen a few times. CDR3 loop: CASSALTGSEQYF. The CDR3 coding sequence is TGTGCCAGCAGCGCTCTGACAGGGTCCGAGCAGTACTTC. The chain links TRBV2 to TRBJ2-5; 7 bases map to TRBD1. The J call may be faulty, since TRBJ2-7 better matches the DNA end. The CDR3 spans 13 residues. Per germline, CDR1 SNHLY and CDR2 FYNNEI.

The genes are TRBV7-9 and TRBJ2-7; the match to TRBD1 covers 7 bases. This CDR3 is 14 amino acids long. In germline, CDR1 is SEHNR, CDR2 FQNEAQ (reference sequence). The ends lost 5 bases at V and 6 bases at J; junction bases unmatched: 10. The CDR3 region is CASSPPGQTSEQYF. The CDR3 coding sequence is TGTGCCAGCAGCCCACCGGGACAGACTTCCGAGCAGTACTTC.

This clone was recorded once. The chain employs TRBV19 and TRBJ1-2; possible D gene TRBD1, 6 bases. CDR1 is LNHDA and CDR2 is SQIVND in the germline V gene (reference sequence). This CDR3 is 15 amino acids long. V was trimmed by 5 bases and J by 0 bases, leaving 13 bases between them. The CDR3 spells CASSPTGLANYGYTF. The CDR3 DNA reads as TGTGCCAGTAGTCCGACAGGCCTAGCTAACTATGGCTACACCTTC.

The J gene is TRBJ2-2, the V gene TRBV7-9; tentative D call: TRBD1 (5 bases). CDR3 size: 15 residues. Germline V CDR1 and CDR2: SEHNR, FQNEAQ (reference sequence). With 5 bases removed from V and 3 bases from J, the gap between germline ends came to 13 bases. The CDR3 region is CASSPDKGDTGELFF. The CDR3 bases are TGTGCCAGCAGCCCGGACAAAGGTGACACCGGGGAGCTGTTTTTT.